These 4 T cell receptor beta chains share one sample of origin, sequenced in a study of blood T cell repertoires in COVID-19. Sequenced by immunoSEQ multiplex PCR; TCRdb stores in-frame clones only, minus some. Altogether about 230,000 clones are present, 84% being singletons, with the ten largest covering roughly 1.8%. Sequencing used PBMCs or T cells enriched from blood (not recorded which). These receptors came from a man aged 60 to 69 who had recovered from COVID-19.

This clone was recorded only once. This chain joins TRBV5-1 and TRBJ1-4; 7 nucleotides align to TRBD1. Per germline, CDR1 SGHRS and CDR2 YFSETQ. The length of the CDR3 is 15 residues. V shed 5 bases, J shed 5 bases, and the junction held 9 bases outside the gene matches. This CDR3 reads CASSLRTGSNEKLFF. The DNA for the CDR3 is TGCGCCAGCAGTTTGCGGACAGGATCAAATGAAAAACTGTTTTTT.

This sequence joins TRBV19 and TRBJ1-6, with D possibly being TRBD1 (5 bases). This CDR3 is 14 amino acids long. CDR1 is LNHDA and CDR2 is SQIVND in the germline V gene (reference sequence). V lost 3 bases, J lost 7 bases, and 10 bases lay in between. For the CDR3, the DNA is TGTGCCAGTAGTATGCGTGACAGAAATTCACCCCTCCACTTT. This encodes CASSMRDRNSPLHF.

The chain has TRBV4-2 and TRBJ1-2, with TRBD1 matching 7 bases. The CDR3 extends over 18 amino acids. Germline CDR1 LGHNA, CDR2 YNFKEQ. The junction had 13 bases not matched to a gene; V was cut back by 3 bases and J by 0 bases. CDR3 in DNA: TGTGCCAGCAGCCAGGGTGACAGGGACTTCTTTACTAACTATGGCTACACCTTC. Translating gives CASSQGDRDFFTNYGYTF.

The V call is TRBV7-9, the J call TRBJ2-3; TRBD2 aligns across 10 bases. CDR1 is SEHNR and CDR2 is FQNEAQ in the germline V gene (reference sequence). V lost 0 bases to trimming and J lost 2 bases; unmatched junction nucleotides: 2. This CDR3 is built from 16 residues. CDR3 sequence: CASSLASGGITDTQYF. The DNA of the CDR3 is TGTGCCAGCAGCTTAGCTAGCGGGGGGATCACAGATACGCAGTATTTT. Filled out from reference TRBV7-9 and TRBJ2-3, the complete variable domain reads DTGVSQNPRHKITKRGQNVTFRCDPISEHNRLYWYRQTLGQGPEFLTYFQNEAQLEKSRLLSDRFSAERPKGSFSTLEIQRTEQGDSAMYLCASSLASGGITDTQYFGPGTRLTVL.